The 13 T cell receptor beta chains listed next were all sequenced from one sample in a study of blood T cell repertoires in COVID-19. TCRdb's table, derived via immunoSEQ multiplex PCR, lists solely in-frame clones and lacks some. Found here are about 270,000 clones, approximately 85% of them singletons; the top ten hold over 7.5%. Material: PBMCs or T cells enriched from blood (not recorded which). The receptors stem from a woman in her fifties or sixties with acute COVID-19.

This rearrangement joins TRBV4-3 to TRBJ2-7, with a possible D match to TRBD1 (5 bases). The CDR3 extends over 15 amino acids. In germline, CDR1 is LGHNA, CDR2 YSLEER. Trimming pared 0 bases from V and 0 bases from J, leaving 9 bases between. CDR3 bases: TGCGCCAGCAGCCAAGAATACAGGATCTCCTACGAGCAGTACTTC. Its translation: CASSQEYRISYEQYF.

The CDR3 DNA sequence: TGTGCCAGCAGTGGACTTACCCATTCGGGTGAGCAGTACTTC. Translating gives CASSGLTHSGEQYF. V gene TRBV2 combines with J gene TRBJ2-7; D gene uncertain. Germline V CDR1 and CDR2: SNHLY, FYNNEI. The CDR3 sequence is 14 residues long. V lost 4 bases and J 7 bases, leaving 17 bases between the germline ends. Drawing the rest from reference TRBV2 and TRBJ2-7, the complete variable domain is EPEVTQTPSHQVTQMGQEVILRCVPISNHLYFYWYRQILGQKVEFLVSFYNNEISEKSEIFDDQFSVERPDGSNFTLKIRSTKLEDSAMYFCASSGLTHSGEQYFGPGTRLTVT.

DNA for the CDR3: TGTGCCAGCAGCTCAGGACAGGGGGACTATGGCTACACCTTC. This codes for CASSSGQGDYGYTF. The rearrangement links TRBV13 to TRBJ1-2; the match to TRBD1 covers 10 bases. This CDR3 is built from 14 residues. V shed 4 bases and J 3 bases; nucleotides not matched to a gene: 2. Germline lookup yields CDR1 PRHDT and CDR2 FYEKMQ (reference sequence).

The chain combines TRBV3-1 (or the pseudogene TRBV3-2) with TRBJ1-2; 7 positions match TRBD1. J gave up 4 bases and V 4 bases, and 12 bases lay outside the gene matches. The CDR3 covers 16 residues. The V gene's germline CDR1 is LGHDT and CDR2 YNNKEL (reference sequence). CDR3 sequence: CASSPPLSGQIYGYTF. For the CDR3, the DNA is TGTGCCAGCAGCCCCCCTTTATCGGGACAGATCTATGGCTACACCTTC.

The chain links TRBV5-4 to TRBJ2-7, with TRBD2 identical over 11 bases. The CDR3 loop spans 13 amino acids. Germline assignment: CDR1 SGHNT and CDR2 YYREEE (reference sequence). The V segment lost 4 bases and the J segment 6 bases; nucleotides outside the gene matches: 3. CDR3 amino acids: CASSLGLAGEQYF. In nucleotides, the CDR3 is TGTGCCAGCAGCCTCGGACTAGCGGGCGAGCAGTACTTC.

CDR3 in amino acids: CAWRPGNNEQFF. In nucleotides, the CDR3 is TGTGCCTGGAGACCAGGTAACAATGAGCAGTTCTTC. V and J are TRBV30 and TRBJ2-1; the D is unclear. The V and J ends lost 3 bases and 5 bases respectively, with 8 bases between them. From germline, CDR1 is GTSNPN and CDR2 SVGIG (reference sequence). This CDR3 contains 12 residues. The full variable domain, with the rest looked up from reference TRBV30 and TRBJ2-1, is SQTIHQWPATLVQPVGSPLSLECTVEGTSNPNLYWYRQAAGRGLQLLFYSVGIGQISSEVPQNLSASRPQDRQFILSSKKLLLSDSGFYLCAWRPGNNEQFFGPGTRLTVL.

V gene TRBV6-5 combines with J gene TRBJ2-1; D remains ambiguous. The length of the CDR3 is 12 residues. Per the germline V gene, CDR1 is MNHEY and CDR2 is SVGAGI. The ends were cut back, 6 bases at V and 10 bases at J, with 13 bases in the middle. CDR3: CASSLTPTEQFF. CDR3 coding DNA: TGTGCCAGCAGCCTCACTCCGACAGAGCAGTTCTTC.

The CDR3 loop is CATQPGLAYNEQFF. The CDR3 region has the DNA TGTGCCACCCAACCGGGACTAGCCTACAATGAGCAGTTCTTC. This chain joins TRBV6-6 and TRBJ2-1, with 8 bases identical to TRBD2. CDR1 is MNHNY, CDR2 SVGAGI, per germline (reference sequence). Trimming cost V 10 bases and J 2 bases; bases outside gene matches: 7. The CDR3 runs 14 residues.

The rearrangement links TRBV7-3 to TRBJ2-5; 7 bases match TRBD1. Germline CDR1 and CDR2: SGHTA and FQGTGA. The V gene end was trimmed by 2 bases and the J gene end by 5 bases; junction bases not matched to a gene: 5. This CDR3 is 14 amino acids long. CDR3 in amino acids: CASSLLGGRETQYF. DNA of the CDR3: TGTGCCAGCAGCTTATTAGGGGGCCGGGAGACCCAGTACTTC. Full variable domain (rest looked up from reference TRBV7-3 and TRBJ2-5): GAGVSQTPSNKVTEKGKYVELRCDPISGHTALYWYRQSLGQGPEFLIYFQGTGAADDSGLPNDRFFAVRPEGSVSTLKIQRTERGDSAVYLCASSLLGGRETQYFGPGTRLLVL.

The chain employs TRBV25-1 and TRBJ1-6; 7 positions agree with TRBD1. CDR3 length: 15 residues. Germline V gives CDR1 MGHDK, CDR2 SYGVNS. Trimming at V came to 1 base and at J to 10 bases, leaving 7 bases not matched to a gene. The chain's CDR3 is CASSELGTVQSPLHF. The CDR3 region has the DNA TGTGCCAGCAGTGAATTGGGGACAGTCCAATCACCCCTCCACTTT.

The chain combines TRBV28 with TRBJ1-2, with 8 bases identical to TRBD1. V trimming: 3 bases; J trimming: 2 bases; junction bases outside the gene matches: 5. This CDR3 region has 15 residues. Germline V lookup: CDR1 MDHEN, CDR2 SYDVKM. The chain's CDR3 is CASSLAAGGNYGYTF. CDR3 DNA: TGTGCCAGCAGTTTGGCGGCAGGGGGCAACTATGGCTACACCTTC.

This sequence joins TRBV2 and TRBJ2-7; 10 bases fit TRBD2. From germline, CDR1 is SNHLY and CDR2 FYNNEI. This CDR3 is 13 amino acids long. J lost 4 bases, V lost 10 bases, and 7 bases had no gene match. In DNA, the CDR3 is TGTGCCACAGCCCGGACTAGCGGTTACGAGCAGTACTTC. Encoded protein: CATARTSGYEQYF.

The J gene is TRBJ1-2, the V gene TRBV4-1; D unclear. The V and J ends lost 7 bases and 0 bases respectively, with 6 bases between them. The CDR3 sequence is 12 residues long. Germline CDR1 and CDR2: MGHRA and YSYEKL. CDR3 in amino acids: CASKAPNYGYTF. Written as DNA, the CDR3 is TGCGCCAGCAAAGCGCCTAACTATGGCTACACCTTC.